These 29 T cell receptor beta chains originate from one sample sequenced in a study of T cell responses to AZD1222 COVID-19 vaccine. The repertoire was sequenced with immunoSEQ multiplex PCR; TCRdb's copy has only in-frame clones and lacks some. The repertoire holds 75,000 to 95,000 clones, about 88% seen once, with about 19% in the top ten. Sequencing used peripheral blood, obtained on day 0 of AZD1222 vaccination. All receptors come from an adult in good health.

Written as DNA, the CDR3 is TGTGCCAGTAGTGGACGGACTAGCGGGACGGAGACCCAGTACTTC. This gives the protein CASSGRTSGTETQYF. The chain joins TRBV19 to TRBJ2-5; 12 nucleotides agree with TRBD2. V dropped 5 bases and J dropped 5; count of bases not matched to a gene: 6. The length of the CDR3 is 15 residues. Germline V CDR1 and CDR2: LNHDA, SQIVND (reference sequence).

The CDR3 sequence: CASSFRSARGNTEAFF. CDR3 coding DNA: TGTGCCAGCAGTTTTCGGTCGGCACGTGGCAACACTGAAGCTTTCTTT. The chain employs TRBV28 and TRBJ1-1, with D unresolved. CDR1 and CDR2 from the germline V gene are MDHEN and SYDVKM. V lost 3 bases to trimming and J lost 2 bases, with 16 bases between them. The CDR3 consists of 16 residues. Variable domain in full (rest from reference TRBV28 and TRBJ1-1): DVKVTQSSRYLVKRTGEKVFLECVQDMDHENMFWYRQDPGLGLRLIYFSYDVKMKEKGDIPEGYSVSREKKERFSLILESASTNQTSMYLCASSFRSARGNTEAFFGQGTRLTVV.

This chain joins TRBV5-1 and TRBJ1-5; maybe TRBD1 (5 bases). V lost 4 bases, J lost 4 bases, and 12 bases lay in between. CDR3 length: 14 amino acids. Per germline, CDR1 SGHRS and CDR2 YFSETQ. This CDR3 reads CASSPGGNNQPQHF. The CDR3, as DNA: TGCGCCAGCAGCCCGGGGGGGAATAATCAGCCCCAGCATTTT.

The chain joins TRBV19 to TRBJ2-1; a weak D match, TRBD2 (6 bases). CDR1 is LNHDA, CDR2 SQIVND, per germline (reference sequence). V was trimmed by 3 bases and J by 4 bases, leaving 13 bases between them. The CDR3 sequence is 15 residues long. The CDR3 reads CASSIQTSSYNEQFF. Here the CDR3 DNA reads TGTGCCAGTAGTATCCAGACTAGTTCTTACAATGAGCAGTTCTTC.

This chain links TRBV6-6 with TRBJ1-6; 7 positions agree with TRBD1. There are 14 residues in the CDR3. The V gene end was trimmed by 7 bases and the J gene end by 6 bases; junction bases not matched to a gene: 6. CDR1 and CDR2 (germline): MNHNY, SVGAGI (reference sequence). The CDR3: CASNQGGGNSPLHF. CDR3 nucleotides: TGTGCCAGCAACCAAGGGGGCGGTAATTCACCCCTCCACTTT.

The rearrangement uses TRBV23-1 and TRBJ2-7; 13 nucleotides line up with TRBD2. TRBV23-1 is given ORF status, its function remaining uncertain. Trimming removed 3 bases from V and 5 bases from J; junction bases left unmatched: 4. This CDR3 spans 15 amino acids. CDR3 nucleotide sequence: TGCGCCAGCAGTCAGTCCGGGACTAGCGGGGACGAGCAGTACTTC. Translation gives CASSQSGTSGDEQYF.

The chain couples TRBV6-4 to TRBJ1-6; possibly TRBD1 for D (5 bases). CDR1 and CDR2 from the germline V gene are MRHNA and SNTAGT. The CDR3 consists of 15 residues. Trimming pared 2 bases from V and 7 bases from J, leaving 12 bases between. This chain's CDR3 is CASSDVPGRNSPLHF. The DNA for the CDR3 is TGTGCCAGCAGTGACGTTCCAGGGCGAAATTCACCCCTCCACTTT.

The chain joins TRBV27 to TRBJ2-7; either TRBD1 or TRBD2 may fit D (5 bases each). The CDR3 sequence is 15 residues long. The V gene lost 0 bases and the J gene lost 2 bases, with 11 bases spanning the gap. Germline loops: CDR1 MNHEY, CDR2 SMNVEV (reference sequence). CDR3 protein: CASSLSGTATYEQYF. CDR3 bases: TGTGCCAGCAGTTTATCCGGGACCGCTACCTACGAGCAGTACTTC.

This chain connects TRBV6-5 to TRBJ2-1; the match to TRBD1 covers 7 bases. Germline loops: CDR1 MNHEY, CDR2 SVGAGI. V shed 0 bases and J 14 bases; nucleotides not matched to a gene: 7. This CDR3 is built from 13 residues. In DNA form, the CDR3 reads TGTGCCAGCAGTTACTCATGGGAAGGGGGCGAGTTCTTC. Protein sequence: CASSYSWEGGEFF.

The genes are TRBV6-1 and TRBJ1-2; D remains ambiguous. The CDR3 loop spans 13 amino acids. Trimming removed 3 bases at V and 3 bases at J, with 8 bases between. Germline assignment: CDR1 MNHNS and CDR2 SASEGT. Here the CDR3 DNA reads TGTGCCAGCAGTGAGGAAGGATACTATGGCTACACCTTC. Its translation: CASSEEGYYGYTF.

V and J are TRBV15 and TRBJ2-3; 9 positions match TRBD1. The J segment lost 6 bases and the V segment lost 3 bases, leaving 7 bases of the junction unmatched. The CDR3 totals 15 residues. The germline V gene encodes CDR1 LNHNV and CDR2 YYDKDF (reference sequence). The CDR3 protein is CATSRTGGIADTQYF. In nucleotides, the CDR3 is TGTGCCACCAGCAGGACAGGGGGTATCGCGGATACGCAGTATTTT.

This clone was recorded a few times. The chain is built from TRBV7-9 and TRBJ2-7; TRBD1 aligns across 7 bases. Germline V gene lookup returns CDR1 SEHNR and CDR2 FQNEAQ (reference sequence). The CDR3 is 13 amino acids. V dropped 8 bases and J dropped 3; count of bases not matched to a gene: 7. The CDR3 protein is CASCNDRDYEQYF. CDR3 in DNA: TGTGCCAGCTGTAACGACAGGGACTACGAGCAGTACTTC. Full variable domain (outside the CDR3, taken from reference TRBV7-9 and TRBJ2-7): DTGVSQNPRHKITKRGQNVTFRCDPISEHNRLYWYRQTLGQGPEFLTYFQNEAQLEKSRLLSDRFSAERPKGSFSTLEIQRTEQGDSAMYLCASCNDRDYEQYFGPGTRLTVT.

The rearrangement links TRBV4-2 to TRBJ2-7; 11 nucleotides line up with TRBD2. The CDR3 extends over 15 amino acids. Trimming at V came to 6 bases and at J to 0 bases, leaving 4 bases not matched to a gene. CDR1 is LGHNA and CDR2 is YNFKEQ in the germline V gene. CDR3 in DNA: TGTGCCAGCAGTCCGGGACTAGCGGTCTCCTACGAGCAGTACTTC. Translation gives CASSPGLAVSYEQYF.

This rearrangement joins TRBV7-2 to TRBJ1-5; D is ambiguous. The CDR3 contains 12 residues. The germline V gene has CDR1 SGHTA and CDR2 FQGNSA. With 4 bases removed from V and 3 bases from J, the gap between germline ends came to 4 bases. CDR3 region: CASSSNNQPQHF. CDR3 DNA sequence: TGTGCCAGCAGCTCGAACAATCAGCCCCAGCATTTT.

On this clone: Distinct nucleotide sequences in the sample also encode this CDR3. The chain links TRBV7-2 to TRBJ2-5; the D gene could be TRBD1 or TRBD2 (6 bases each). The ends were cut back, 1 base at V and 2 bases at J, with 8 bases in the middle. The germline CDR1 and CDR2 sequences are SGHTA and FQGNSA. The CDR3 length is 14 residues. The CDR3: CASSLEGGQETQYF. CDR3 DNA: TGTGCCAGCAGCTTAGAAGGGGGGCAAGAGACCCAGTACTTC.

V is TRBV5-6 and J is TRBJ2-5; D not certain. This CDR3 has 13 amino acids. With 4 bases removed from V and 1 base from J, the gap between germline ends came to 8 bases. CDR1 and CDR2 (germline): SGHDT, YYEEEE. The CDR3 protein is CASSKDVQETQYF. The CDR3 DNA is TGTGCCAGCAGCAAGGACGTCCAAGAGACCCAGTACTTC.

The genes are TRBV28 and TRBJ1-2; no clear D. The CDR3 contains 13 residues. V was pared by 2 bases and J by 4 bases, with 8 bases between. CDR1 is MDHEN and CDR2 is SYDVKM in the germline V gene. The chain's CDR3 is CASSLNGIYGYTF. CDR3 bases: TGTGCCAGCAGTTTAAACGGTATCTATGGCTACACCTTC.

This clone has only a few counts. The chain joins TRBV7-6 to TRBJ2-3; D gene ambiguous. V dropped 4 bases and J dropped 0 bases, with 14 bases sitting between them. From germline, CDR1 is SGHVS and CDR2 FNYEAQ. The CDR3 covers 16 residues. The DNA of the CDR3 is TGTGCCAGCAGCTCCCTCCCGGCCACTAGCACAGATACGCAGTATTTT. Amino acids: CASSSLPATSTDTQYF.

V is TRBV2 and J is TRBJ2-5, with 11 bases lining up with TRBD2. The length of the CDR3 is 15 residues. Germline lookup yields CDR1 SNHLY and CDR2 FYNNEI. Trimming took 6 bases from V and 2 from J; bases not matched to a gene: 5. CDR3 DNA: TGTGCCAGCAGGAGAAGACTAGCGGGACAAGAGACCCAGTACTTC. It translates to CASRRRLAGQETQYF. Based on the CDR3 plus reference TRBV2 and TRBJ2-5, the full variable domain is EPEVTQTPSHQVTQMGQEVILRCVPISNHLYFYWYRQILGQKVEFLVSFYNNEISEKSEIFDDQFSVERPDGSNFTLKIRSTKLEDSAMYFCASRRRLAGQETQYFGPGTRLLVL.

The chain uses TRBV2 and TRBJ2-7; D is unclear. Germline V gene data show CDR1 as SNHLY and CDR2 as FYNNEI. This CDR3 is built from 15 residues. Trimming took off 4 bases at V and 6 bases at J, with 19 bases between the two ends. CDR3 loop: CASSASRFRSLEQYF. CDR3 coding DNA: TGTGCCAGCAGTGCGAGCCGATTCAGGAGCCTCGAGCAGTACTTC. The whole variable domain, remainder taken from reference TRBV2 and TRBJ2-7, is EPEVTQTPSHQVTQMGQEVILRCVPISNHLYFYWYRQILGQKVEFLVSFYNNEISEKSEIFDDQFSVERPDGSNFTLKIRSTKLEDSAMYFCASSASRFRSLEQYFGPGTRLTVT.

V is TRBV7-9 and J is TRBJ1-1; D is unclear. Trimming removed 5 bases from V and 11 bases from J, with 18 bases in between. Germline CDR1 SEHNR, CDR2 FQNEAQ (reference sequence). The CDR3 contains 13 residues. The CDR3 sequence is CASSPETIGDAFF. Here the CDR3 DNA reads TGTGCCAGCAGCCCTGAGACTATCGGGGATGCTTTCTTT. Complete variable domain (other parts from reference TRBV7-9 and TRBJ1-1): DTGVSQNPRHKITKRGQNVTFRCDPISEHNRLYWYRQTLGQGPEFLTYFQNEAQLEKSRLLSDRFSAERPKGSFSTLEIQRTEQGDSAMYLCASSPETIGDAFFGQGTRLTVV.

The chain uses TRBV5-4 and TRBJ2-3; 9 positions agree with TRBD1. Germline-derived CDR1 and CDR2 are SGHNT and YYREEE (reference sequence). The J segment lost 5 bases and the V segment lost 0 bases, leaving 4 bases of the junction unmatched. The CDR3 spans 15 residues. The CDR3 DNA reads TGTGCCAGCAGCTTGGAAGGACAGGGGAAAGATACGCAGTATTTT. Amino acid sequence: CASSLEGQGKDTQYF.

In this sample, this clone turned up once. The chain joins TRBV9 to TRBJ1-5; TRBD1 aligns across 7 bases. Germline lookup yields CDR1 SGDLS and CDR2 YYNGEE. V lost 4 bases and J lost 5; bases outside the gene matches: 6. The CDR3 contains 14 residues. The CDR3 loop reads CASSQGGGYQPQHF. CDR3 nucleotides: TGTGCCAGCAGCCAGGGGGGCGGCTATCAGCCCCAGCATTTT.

The J gene is TRBJ2-5, the V gene TRBV11-2; D gene unclear. The V end was cut by 0 bases, the J end by 5 bases, with 7 bases between. Germline-derived CDR1 and CDR2 are SGHAT and FQNNGV. This CDR3 has 13 residues. CDR3 sequence reads: CASSLEIAETQYF. CDR3 bases: TGTGCCAGCAGCTTAGAGATTGCTGAGACCCAGTACTTC.

V gene TRBV18 combines with J gene TRBJ1-2; 7 bases line up with TRBD1. From germline, CDR1 is KGHSH and CDR2 LQKENI. J was trimmed by 4 bases and V by 5 bases; bases with no gene match: 10. The CDR3 is 15 residues long. The CDR3 DNA sequence: TGTGCCAGCTCAACTACAGGGGAGCCTCTCTATGGCTACACCTTC. This sequence encodes CASSTTGEPLYGYTF. Full variable domain (rest looked up from reference TRBV18 and TRBJ1-2): NAGVMQNPRHLVRRRGQEARLRCSPMKGHSHVYWYRQLPEEGLKFMVYLQKENIIDESGMPKERFSAEFPKEGPSILRIQQVVRGDSAAYFCASSTTGEPLYGYTFGSGTRLTVV.

V gene TRBV5-1 combines with J gene TRBJ2-4, with 7 positions matching TRBD1. Germline V gives CDR1 SGHRS, CDR2 YFSETQ. V lost 0 bases and J lost 8; bases outside the gene matches: 5. This CDR3 has 14 amino acids. This chain's CDR3 is CASSLAGGEDIQYF. CDR3 bases: TGCGCCAGCAGCTTGGCAGGGGGTGAGGACATTCAGTACTTC.

This clone was detected only once. The chain has TRBV7-2 and TRBJ1-1; 7 nucleotides align to TRBD1. With V trimmed by 10 bases and J by 4 bases, 9 bases remained unmatched. The V gene's germline CDR1 is SGHTA and CDR2 FQGNSA. The CDR3 is made up of 13 amino acids. The CDR3 nucleotides read TGTGCCACCTTACAGGGGCCTGGCACTGAAGCTTTCTTT. It specifies CATLQGPGTEAFF.

The chain combines TRBV9 with TRBJ1-1, with D possibly TRBD1 on 6 matching bases. Per the germline V gene, CDR1 is SGDLS and CDR2 is YYNGEE. Trimming pared 3 bases from V and 1 base from J, leaving 13 bases between. CDR3 length equals 15 residues. CDR3: CASSAWTDPNTEAFF. CDR3 DNA: TGTGCCAGCAGCGCCTGGACAGACCCGAACACTGAAGCTTTCTTT.

This clone was seen once. This chain uses TRBV18 with TRBJ1-1, with D perhaps matching TRBD1 (5 bases). With 3 bases removed from V and 0 bases from J, the gap between germline ends came to 11 bases. The CDR3 contains 15 residues. The germline CDR1 and CDR2 sequences are KGHSH and LQKENI. The CDR3 is CASSPPGTVNTEAFF. The CDR3 DNA is TGTGCCAGCTCACCCCCGGGGACGGTGAACACTGAAGCTTTCTTT.